These 5 T cell receptor beta chains were sequenced from one sample in a study of Ad26.COV2.S vaccination and SARS-CoV-2 variants. Repertoires were generated with immunoSEQ multiplex PCR, while TCRdb's copy carries only in-frame clones and drops some. Here the sample spans hundreds of thousands of clones, roughly 90% being singletons. Treatment in this sample: 15 to 20 received Ad26.COV2.S at low or high dose, single or two shots; about five received placebo; per-sample allocation not given. Sample collection was performed on day 63 after the first vaccine or placebo injection. Sequenced here: peripheral blood, sampled in a trial of Ad26.COV2.S vaccine versus placebo. These receptors all come from a person aged 18-60 years who received the Ad26.COV2.S COVID-19 vaccine or a placebo.

The chain combines TRBV9 with TRBJ2-5, with D perhaps TRBD1 or TRBD2 (6 bases each). Deletions cut 3 bases from V and 2 bases from J, with 20 bases between. Germline lookup yields CDR1 SGDLS and CDR2 YYNGEE. The CDR3 contains 17 residues. CDR3 in DNA: TGTGCCAGCAGCGGCCCCCCCGGGGGCTCTTTTCAAGAGACCCAGTACTTC. It specifies CASSGPPGGSFQETQYF.

The chain uses TRBV7-8 and TRBJ1-6; D might be TRBD1 (6 bases). The germline gives CDR1 SGHVS, CDR2 FQNEAQ. The CDR3 is made up of 15 amino acids. Deletions cut 8 bases from V and 4 bases from J, with 15 bases between. For the CDR3, the DNA is TGTGCCAGCGTTAGGGACATCAATTATAATTCACCCCTCCACTTT. It translates to CASVRDINYNSPLHF.

V usage is TRBV6-5 and J usage is TRBJ1-4; 7 positions agree with TRBD1. CDR1 is MNHEY and CDR2 is SVGAGI in the germline V gene. Losses at the gene ends were 6 bases for V and 6 bases for J; bases not matched to a gene: 10. This CDR3 is built from 15 residues. CDR3 in DNA: TGTGCCAGCAGACCCTCGACAGGGTCTTATGAAAAACTGTTTTTT. It is translated as CASRPSTGSYEKLFF.

This chain joins TRBV29-1 and TRBJ2-3; 16 positions match TRBD2. This CDR3 is built from 15 residues. J was trimmed by 3 bases and V by 7 bases; bases with no gene match: 4. Germline loops: CDR1 SQVTM, CDR2 ANQGSEA. The CDR3, as DNA: TGCAGCGCAGGGACTAGCGGGGGGGAAACAGATACGCAGTATTTT. Protein: CSAGTSGGETDTQYF.

The rearrangement uses TRBV24-1 and TRBJ1-2; D is uncertain. Trimming left V 5 bases short and J 5 bases short, with 11 bases between. The CDR3 sequence is 13 residues long. CDR1 is KGHDR, CDR2 SFDVKD, per germline. In DNA, the CDR3 is TGTGCCACCAGTGCTGGGGAGCTGTATGGCTACACCTTC. Its protein is CATSAGELYGYTF.